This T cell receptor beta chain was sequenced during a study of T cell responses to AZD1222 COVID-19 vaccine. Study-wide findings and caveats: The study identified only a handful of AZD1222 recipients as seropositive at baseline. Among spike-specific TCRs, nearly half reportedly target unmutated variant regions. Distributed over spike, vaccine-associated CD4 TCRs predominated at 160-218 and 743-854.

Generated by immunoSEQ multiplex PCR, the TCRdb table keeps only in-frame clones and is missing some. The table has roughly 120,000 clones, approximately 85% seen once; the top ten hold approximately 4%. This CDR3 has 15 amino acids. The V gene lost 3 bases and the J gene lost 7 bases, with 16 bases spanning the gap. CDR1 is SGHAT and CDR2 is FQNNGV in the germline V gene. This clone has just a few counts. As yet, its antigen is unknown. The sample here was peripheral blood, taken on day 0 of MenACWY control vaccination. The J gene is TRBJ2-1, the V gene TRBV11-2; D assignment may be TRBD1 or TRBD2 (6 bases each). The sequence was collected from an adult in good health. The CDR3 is CASSFRGQVLNEQFF. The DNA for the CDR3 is TGTGCCAGCAGCTTCCGGGGGCAGGTTTTGAATGAGCAGTTCTTC.